This TCR beta chain originates from a study of cytomegalovirus exposure and HLA in healthy donors. Study as a whole: The same platform was used for the approximately 120 validation repertoires as for the approximately 730 first-cohort repertoires, as reported in a later analysis. Study-wide results and caveats: Published work reported that the classifier diagnosed cytomegalovirus status with high specificity and sensitivity. Associated with cytomegalovirus, according to the listing, were some 180 TCR beta chains. In vitro experiments confirmed that three CMV-associated chains were specific for CMV antigens.

As concerns this clone: Its antigen is as yet unknown.

V trimming: 5 bases; J trimming: 2 bases; junction bases outside the gene matches: 4. Germline CDR1 reads LNHDA; CDR2 reads SQIVND (reference sequence). The CDR3 spans 14 residues. Produced via immunoSEQ multiplex PCR; TCRdb's table is partial and in-frame only. The sample consists of roughly 130,000 clones, approximately 90% of them appearing once. The V gene is TRBV19, the J gene TRBJ2-7; 9 nucleotides match TRBD1. This clonotype was sampled from a woman aged 25-40 years in good health and CMV-seropositive. Sequences were obtained from PBMCs. CDR3 nucleotide sequence: TGTGCCAGTAGTCCGGGACAGGGAACCTACGAGCAGTACTTC. Translating it yields CASSPGQGTYEQYF.